A single T cell receptor beta chain is shown here with its context. Its antigen is still unknown. One junction end disagrees with the germline gene, perhaps due to a read error. PCR was performed a second time for about 6 to 12 cycles using a sample-barcoded 5' primer and a J-beta primer mix. A tag from a template-switch adaptor with 12 random nucleotides marked each cDNA molecule. Each CDR3 protein is one row after TCRdb ran MiXCR on the 5' RACE reads. The sample gives about 830,000 distinct CDR3 sequences, less than 80% of which show up once; about a quarter is in the top ten. Donors gave around 10 milliliters of peripheral blood apiece. Per-sample yields of isolated PBMCs were at least 7 million. This sample was taken from a study of blood T cells in healthy people across ages. The study's findings and limits: Long-lived donors carried more naive CD4+ cells and greater diversity than aged donors.

The sequence was collected from a man under 40 in good health. Input material: blood.

CDR3 sequence: CTSSLRDSTLFSGANVLTF. The DNA for the CDR3 is TGCACCAGCAGCTTGAGAGACTCCACCCTGTTCTCTGGGGCCAACGTCCTGACTTTC. The chain is built from TRBV5-1 and TRBJ2-6; D remains ambiguous. Germline CDR1 reads SGHRS; CDR2 reads YFSETQ. The CDR3 has 19 amino acids.